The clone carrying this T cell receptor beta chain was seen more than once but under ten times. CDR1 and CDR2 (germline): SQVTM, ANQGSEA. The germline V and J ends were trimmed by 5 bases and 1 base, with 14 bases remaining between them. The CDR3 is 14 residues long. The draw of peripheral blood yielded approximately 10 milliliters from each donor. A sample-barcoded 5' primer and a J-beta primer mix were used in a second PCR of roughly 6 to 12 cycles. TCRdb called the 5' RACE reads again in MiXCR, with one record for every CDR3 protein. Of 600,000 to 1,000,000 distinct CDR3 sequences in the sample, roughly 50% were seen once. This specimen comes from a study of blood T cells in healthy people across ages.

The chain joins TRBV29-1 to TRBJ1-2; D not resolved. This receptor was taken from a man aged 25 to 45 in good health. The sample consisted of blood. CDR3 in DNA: TGCAGCGTTTATCTACCGGGGAATAACTATGGCTACACCTTC. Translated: CSVYLPGNNYGYTF.